This T cell receptor beta chain was identified in a study of T cells in Graves' hyperthyroidism and ophthalmopathy. General study results and limits: Blood shared most expanded thyroid clonotypes above 0.001.

Germline V lookup: CDR1 DFQATT, CDR2 SNEGSKA (reference sequence). The CDR3 consists of 16 residues. The junction had 8 bases not matched to a gene; V was cut back by 0 bases and J by 7 bases. The sample holds a few counts of this clonotype. As yet, its antigen is unknown. Diagnoses were made from clinical symptoms, serum measures (thyroxine and TRAb), thyroid ultrasound and orbital computed tomography. It was RNA transcripts that yielded the amplified TCR beta CDR3 regions. The HTBI set primed first-round TCR CDR3 RT-PCR. TCRdb re-analysed the multiplex PCR reads in MiXCR, keeping a single row per CDR3 protein. This table has around 580,000 distinct CDR3 sequences, approximately 15% appearing once.

The sequence came from a woman aged 18-29 years with Graves' hyperthyroidism. The rearrangement joins TRBV20-1 to TRBJ2-1, with TRBD2 matching 11 bases. The sequencing sample was made of blood. This CDR3 reads CSARELLAGESNEQFF. The CDR3 DNA sequence: TGCAGTGCTAGAGAGCTACTAGCGGGAGAGTCAAATGAGCAGTTCTTC.